This TCR beta chain is from a study of Tregs in tolerant kidney transplant recipients. Clones were read by immunoSEQ multiplex PCR, and TCRdb kept only the in-frame ones, dropping some. This table has around 16,000 clones, 85% to 95% appearing once. The V gene's germline CDR1 is SGHDT and CDR2 YYEEEE. V lost 6 bases to trimming and J lost 3 bases; unmatched junction nucleotides: 8. There are 15 residues in the CDR3. The receptor's source is a human donor in good health. The genes are TRBV5-6 and TRBJ2-1, with TRBD2 identical over 8 bases. The specimen was CD8+ T cells from blood. The CDR3 region has the DNA TGTGCCAGCACCGCGGGGGGCCTGGTCTACAATGAGCAGTTCTTC. It translates to CASTAGGLVYNEQFF.